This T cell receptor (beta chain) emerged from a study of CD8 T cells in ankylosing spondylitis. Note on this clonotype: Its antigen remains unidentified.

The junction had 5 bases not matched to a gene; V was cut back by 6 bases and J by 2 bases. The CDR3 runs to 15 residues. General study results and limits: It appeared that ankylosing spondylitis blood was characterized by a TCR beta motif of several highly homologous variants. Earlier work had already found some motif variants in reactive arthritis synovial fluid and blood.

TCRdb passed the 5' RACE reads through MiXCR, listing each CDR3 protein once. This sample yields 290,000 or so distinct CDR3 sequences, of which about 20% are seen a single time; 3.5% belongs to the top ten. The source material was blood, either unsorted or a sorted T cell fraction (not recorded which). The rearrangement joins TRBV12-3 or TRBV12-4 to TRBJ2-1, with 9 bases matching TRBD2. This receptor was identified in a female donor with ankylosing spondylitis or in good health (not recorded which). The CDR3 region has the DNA TGTGCCAGCAGGTCGAGCGGGGGGCCCTACAATGAGCAGTTCTTC. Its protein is CASRSSGGPYNEQFF.